The entry below gives a single T cell receptor beta chain sequence along with its context. In the same sample, other DNA sequences code for this CDR3. The CDR3 has 13 residues. V was clipped by 5 bases and J by 4 bases; unmatched bases: 2. CDR1 and CDR2 from the germline V gene are SGHTA and FQGTGA. Only in-frame clones appear in the TCRdb table, and some are missing; sequencing was by immunoSEQ multiplex PCR. The data contain about 69,000 clones, 70% to 90% of them singletons. The data were taken from a study of T cell changes during pregnancy in multiple sclerosis. The sequence derives from a female donor with multiple sclerosis, enrolled in a pregnancy study. The source was peripheral blood, collected before pregnancy. V and J are TRBV7-3 and TRBJ2-7; 10 bases match TRBD1. The CDR3 is CASSQDRGYEQYF. The DNA of the CDR3 is TGTGCCAGCAGCCAGGACAGGGGGTACGAGCAGTACTTC.